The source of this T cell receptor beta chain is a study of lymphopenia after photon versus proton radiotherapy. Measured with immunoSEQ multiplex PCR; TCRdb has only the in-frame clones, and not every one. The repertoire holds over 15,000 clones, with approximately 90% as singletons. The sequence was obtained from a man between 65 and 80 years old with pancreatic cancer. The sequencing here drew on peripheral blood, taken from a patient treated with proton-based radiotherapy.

DNA of the CDR3: TGTGCCATCAGTGAAAGGGGGGCAGGTCGAGACACTGAAGCTTTCTTT. As protein: CAISERGAGRDTEAFF. The gene calls are TRBV10-3 and TRBJ1-1, with D perhaps TRBD1 (6 bases). The CDR3 is 16 amino acids. V lost 3 bases to trimming and J lost 3 bases, with 17 bases between them. CDR1 ENHRY and CDR2 SYGVKD come from the germline V gene.